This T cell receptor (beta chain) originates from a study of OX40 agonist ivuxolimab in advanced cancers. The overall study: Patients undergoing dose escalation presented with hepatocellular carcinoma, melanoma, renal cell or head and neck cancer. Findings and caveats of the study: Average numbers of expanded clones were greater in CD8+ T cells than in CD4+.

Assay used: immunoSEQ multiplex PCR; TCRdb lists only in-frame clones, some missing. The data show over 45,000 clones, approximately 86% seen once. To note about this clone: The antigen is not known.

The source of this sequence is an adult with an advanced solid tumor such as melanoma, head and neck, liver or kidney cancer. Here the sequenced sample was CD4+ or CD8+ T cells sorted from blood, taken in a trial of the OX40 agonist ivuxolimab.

The DNA of the CDR3 is TGTGCCAGCAGTTTGTCCGGGACACTAATGAACACTGAAGCTTTCTTT. This codes for CASSLSGTLMNTEAFF. The chain combines TRBV27 with TRBJ1-1, with D possibly being TRBD1 (6 bases). Trimming took off 3 bases at V and 0 bases at J, with 14 bases between the two ends. This CDR3 has 16 amino acids. CDR1 is MNHEY and CDR2 is SMNVEV in the germline V gene (reference sequence).